Listed below are T cell receptor beta chains from one sample, sequenced in a study of identical twins. TCRdb independently ran MiXCR on the 5' RACE reads; one entry per CDR3 protein. The sample lists some 440,000 distinct CDR3 sequences, 20% to 30% occurring once. These sequences were also reported in another study, on T cells expressing NK-cell markers.

The sequenced sample consisted of CD4+ T cells sorted from blood. The receptors shown here come from a woman under 30 in good health. Both conserved end residues are part of each CDR3. The order of the fields is clone size, V gene, D gene, J gene, CDR3 DNA, CDR3 protein. The D gene is left open where the match is weak. Expanded clones are given a class, and other clones once, few, many or no size at all.

clone size: many; V gene: TRBV27; D gene: TRBD1; J gene: TRBJ2-7; CDR3 DNA: TGTGCCAGCAGTCGATCCGGGACAGGGAGTTACGAGCAGTACTTC; CDR3 protein: CASSRSGTGSYEQYF
clone size: few; V gene: TRBV12-3/TRBV12-4; D gene: NA; J gene: TRBJ2-2; CDR3 DNA: TGTGCCAGCAGTTTGGTAGGGCTCACCGGGGAGCTGTTTTTT; CDR3 protein: CASSLVGLTGELFF
clone size: once; V gene: TRBV18; D gene: TRBD2; J gene: TRBJ2-1; CDR3 DNA: TGTGCCAGCTCACCTCTAGCGGGAGAAGGAAATGAGCAGTTCTTC; CDR3 protein: CASSPLAGEGNEQFF
clone size: NA; V gene: TRBV4-1; D gene: TRBD2; J gene: TRBJ2-1; CDR3 DNA: TGCGCCAGCAGCCGACTTAGCGGGACCAATTTAAATGAGCAGTTCTTC; CDR3 protein: CASSRLSGTNLNEQFF
clone size: few; V gene: TRBV7-2; D gene: NA; J gene: TRBJ1-1; CDR3 DNA: TGTGCCAGCAGCAAAAAGGGCAGGGGTGGGTATGAAGCTTTCTTT; CDR3 protein: CASSKKGRGGYEAFF
clone size: NA; V gene: TRBV24-1; D gene: NA; J gene: TRBJ2-1; CDR3 DNA: TGTGCCACCAGTGAGGGCCCGTTGTCCTACAATGAGCAGTTCTTC; CDR3 protein: CATSEGPLSYNEQFF
clone size: many; V gene: TRBV29-1; D gene: NA; J gene: TRBJ2-3; CDR3 DNA: TGCAGCGTTGAGGCAGATACGCAGTATTTT; CDR3 protein: CSVEADTQYF
clone size: NA; V gene: TRBV20-1; D gene: TRBD2; J gene: TRBJ2-3; CDR3 DNA: TGCAGTGCTAGGGTTCTAGCGGGGCCCTTTAAGAGGGGGACGCAGTATTTT; CDR3 protein: CSARVLAGPFKRGTQYF
clone size: NA; V gene: TRBV20-1; D gene: NA; J gene: TRBJ2-5; CDR3 DNA: TGCAGTGCGAAGGGAACCGGGTACCAAGAGACCCAGTACTTC; CDR3 protein: CSAKGTGYQETQYF
clone size: NA; V gene: TRBV6-2/TRBV6-3; D gene: NA; J gene: TRBJ1-2; CDR3 DNA: TGTGCCAGCAGTTCCCGAGGGCCCAACTATGGCTACACCTTC; CDR3 protein: CASSSRGPNYGYTF
clone size: NA; V gene: TRBV20-1; D gene: NA; J gene: TRBJ2-7; CDR3 DNA: TGCAGTGCCCTTGGTCCGGACAGCCCATACGAGCAGTACTTC; CDR3 protein: CSALGPDSPYEQYF
clone size: few; V gene: TRBV5-1; D gene: TRBD2; J gene: TRBJ2-7; CDR3 DNA: TGCGCCAGCAGCTCCCTGGCTAGCGGGTCCCGGGTCGAGCAGTACTTC; CDR3 protein: CASSSLASGSRVEQYF
clone size: NA; V gene: TRBV20-1; D gene: TRBD2; J gene: TRBJ2-1; CDR3 DNA: TGCAGTGCCAATATCTTTAGCGGGAGGTTATACAATGAGCAGTTCTTC; CDR3 protein: CSANIFSGRLYNEQFF
clone size: few; V gene: TRBV20-1; D gene: NA; J gene: TRBJ1-6; CDR3 DNA: TGCAGTGCTATGGTTCGAGTTGATTCACCCCTCCACTTT; CDR3 protein: CSAMVRVDSPLHF
clone size: NA; V gene: TRBV6-1; D gene: TRBD2; J gene: TRBJ2-7; CDR3 DNA: TGTGCCAGCAGAAAACTAGCGGGGCGTAGCTCCTACGAGCAGTACTTC; CDR3 protein: CASRKLAGRSSYEQYF
clone size: NA; V gene: TRBV12-3/TRBV12-4; D gene: TRBD2; J gene: TRBJ2-1; CDR3 DNA: TGTGCCAGCAGTTTTTTAGCGGGAGGGCTTACCTCGATTAATGAGCAGTTCTTC; CDR3 protein: CASSFLAGGLTSINEQFF